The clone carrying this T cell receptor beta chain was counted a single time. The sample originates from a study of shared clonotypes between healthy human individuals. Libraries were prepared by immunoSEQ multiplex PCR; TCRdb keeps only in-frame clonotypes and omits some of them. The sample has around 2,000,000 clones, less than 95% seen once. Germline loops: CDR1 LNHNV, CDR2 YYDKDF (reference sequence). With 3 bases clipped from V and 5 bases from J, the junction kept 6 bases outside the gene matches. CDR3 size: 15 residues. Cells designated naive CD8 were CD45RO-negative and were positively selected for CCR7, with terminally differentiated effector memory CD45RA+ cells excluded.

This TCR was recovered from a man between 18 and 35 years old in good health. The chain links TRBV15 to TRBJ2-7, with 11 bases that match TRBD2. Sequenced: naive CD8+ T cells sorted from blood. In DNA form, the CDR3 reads TGTGCCACCAGCAGGAACGTAGCGGGGGGGAACGAGCAGTACTTC. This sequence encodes CATSRNVAGGNEQYF.